Described below is a single T cell receptor (beta chain) sequence and its context. Antigen unknown. Its ends do not fully match the called genes, so a read error is possible. TCR beta CDR3 sequences were amplified from RNA transcripts. First-round RT-PCR with HTBI primers amplified the TCR CDR3 region. One entry per CDR3 protein results from TCRdb running MiXCR on the multiplex PCR reads. The sample includes 480,000 or so distinct CDR3 sequences, around 43% of them seen just once. CDR1 and CDR2 (germline): KGHDR, SFDVKD. This CDR3 is 13 amino acids long. The sample is drawn from a study of T cells in Graves' hyperthyroidism and ophthalmopathy. Study conclusions and caveats: Most thyroid clonotypes with frequency above 0.001 were detected in blood.

Patients were excluded for uncontrolled infection, other autoimmune disease, pregnancy or lactation. Diagnoses used clinical symptoms, serum thyroxine and TRAb, thyroid ultrasound and orbital computed tomography. The J gene is TRBJ1-2, the V gene TRBV24-1; D unclear. Sequenced input: peripheral blood or thyroid tissue (not recorded which). The sequence derives from an adult woman with Graves' disease, either hyperthyroidism or ophthalmopathy (not recorded which). The CDR3 loop reads CASSEQLGSGYTF. The CDR3, as DNA: TGTGCCAGCAGTGAACAGCTTGGTAGTGGCTACACCTTC.